Below are 31 T cell receptor beta chains sequenced from a single sample in a study of CD8+ T cells in alopecia areata. As for treatment: oral pan-JAK inhibitor, 5-10 mg twice daily. Extracted from the samples, RNA was reverse transcribed into cDNA to serve as the sequencing template. The method was immunoSEQ multiplex PCR; TCRdb's version includes in-frame clones alone and lacks a portion of them. The sample includes 190,000 or so clones, under 60% of them seen just once. Sequencing used CD8+ T cells sorted from blood, obtained at week 24, from a patient treated with tofacitinib. The source of these receptors is a human donor with alopecia areata.

J is TRBJ2-7 and V is TRBV27; possibly TRBD1 for D (5 bases). The germline V and J ends were trimmed by 3 bases and 2 bases, with 14 bases remaining between them. The germline gives CDR1 MNHEY, CDR2 SMNVEV (reference sequence). This CDR3 spans 15 amino acids. This CDR3 is CASSLGSTDTYEQYF. CDR3 nucleotides: TGTGCCAGCAGTTTGGGGTCGACGGACACCTACGAGCAGTACTTC.

The chain is built from TRBV19 and TRBJ2-7; D remains ambiguous. Trimming stripped 8 bases from V and 3 bases from J, with 8 bases between. The length of the CDR3 is 11 residues. Germline CDR1 is LNHDA and CDR2 is SQIVND (reference sequence). CDR3 protein: CASEDGYEQYF. Written as DNA, the CDR3 is TGTGCCAGTGAAGACGGCTACGAGCAGTACTTC.

The J gene is TRBJ2-7, the V gene TRBV6-1; the D is unclear. CDR1 is MNHNS, CDR2 SASEGT, per germline. Trimming removed 2 bases from V and 2 bases from J, with 10 bases in between. The CDR3 runs 14 residues. The CDR3 here is CASSERPIPYEQYF. The CDR3 DNA reads as TGTGCCAGCAGTGAACGGCCTATTCCCTACGAGCAGTACTTC.

The J gene is TRBJ2-2, the V gene TRBV27; 8 nucleotides align to TRBD2. In germline, CDR1 is MNHEY, CDR2 SMNVEV (reference sequence). Germline trimming cut 10 bases from V and 7 bases from J; bases unmatched to any gene: 2. The CDR3 totals 11 residues. Here the CDR3 DNA reads TGTGCCACCGGGAGGGGCGGGGAGCTGTTTTTT. Translation gives CATGRGGELFF.

This clone showed up just once. Written as DNA, the CDR3 is TGCGCCAGCAGCGAGAGACAGGGGGAGGCTAACTATGGCTACACCTTC. Its protein is CASSERQGEANYGYTF. This chain connects TRBV5-1 to TRBJ1-2; TRBD1 aligns across 9 bases. Trimming at V came to 4 bases and at J to 0 bases, leaving 7 bases not matched to a gene. This CDR3 contains 16 residues. From germline, CDR1 is SGHRS and CDR2 YFSETQ.

This clone was detected a few times. This chain uses TRBV29-1 with TRBJ2-7; 12 bases match TRBD2. Losses at the gene ends were 0 bases for V and 2 bases for J; bases not matched to a gene: 5. Germline CDR1 is SQVTM and CDR2 is ANQGSEA. This CDR3 is 16 amino acids long. CDR3 residues: CSVEDPLAGGTYEQYF. The CDR3 region has the DNA TGCAGCGTTGAAGATCCACTAGCGGGGGGAACCTACGAGCAGTACTTC.

In this sample, this clone turned up a few times. The chain carries TRBV15 and TRBJ1-5, with TRBD1 matching 7 bases. Trimming cost V 2 bases and J 5 bases; bases outside gene matches: 6. CDR3 size: 15 residues. The V gene's germline CDR1 is LNHNV and CDR2 YYDKDF (reference sequence). The CDR3 sequence is CATSRSWTGYQPQHF. CDR3 bases: TGTGCCACCAGCAGATCCTGGACAGGCTATCAGCCCCAGCATTTT. Variable domain in full (rest from reference TRBV15 and TRBJ1-5): DAMVIQNPRYQVTQFGKPVTLSCSQTLNHNVMYWYQQKSSQAPKLLFHYYDKDFNNEADTPDNFQSRRPNTSFCFLDIRSPGLGDTAMYLCATSRSWTGYQPQHFGDGTRLSIL.

For this clone: The sample carries other DNA sequences with the same CDR3. The chain recombines TRBV5-6 with TRBJ1-5, with D perhaps TRBD1 (6 bases). CDR1 is SGHDT, CDR2 YYEEEE, per germline. The V end lost 5 bases, the J end lost 3 bases, and 12 bases lay between the germline ends. This CDR3 is 14 amino acids long. CDR3 sequence (DNA): TGTGCCAGCAGTACTGGACAGCTCAATCAGCCCCAGCATTTT. Protein: CASSTGQLNQPQHF.

This clone was observed a single time. The rearrangement joins TRBV29-1 to TRBJ1-2, with 7 nucleotides matching TRBD1. V shed 7 bases and J 0 bases; nucleotides not matched to a gene: 8. CDR1 is SQVTM, CDR2 ANQGSEA, per germline. CDR3 length: 14 residues. CDR3 region: CSAGRQGPNYGYTF. CDR3 sequence (DNA): TGCAGCGCTGGACGACAGGGCCCTAACTATGGCTACACCTTC.

The chain combines TRBV7-9 with TRBJ1-5; D remains unclear. The length of the CDR3 is 14 residues. From germline, CDR1 is SEHNR and CDR2 FQNEAQ (reference sequence). With 3 bases removed from V and 3 bases from J, the gap between germline ends came to 9 bases. Here the CDR3 reads CASSFPGNNQPQHF. The CDR3 DNA sequence: TGTGCCAGCAGCTTTCCTGGGAACAATCAGCCCCAGCATTTT.

The rearrangement joins TRBV13 to TRBJ2-1; D possibly corresponds to TRBD1 (6 bases). Germline lookup yields CDR1 PRHDT and CDR2 FYEKMQ (reference sequence). This CDR3 spans 15 amino acids. V gave up 8 bases and J gave up 1 base, with 15 bases separating them. The CDR3 DNA reads TGTGCCAGCCTTCAGGGGACGGAATCCTACAATGAGCAGTTCTTC. Protein sequence: CASLQGTESYNEQFF.

This chain joins TRBV6-1 and TRBJ2-2, with D maybe TRBD1 (6 bases). The V and J ends lost 11 bases and 2 bases respectively, with 15 bases between them. The CDR3 has 14 amino acids. Germline CDR1 MNHNS, CDR2 SASEGT. The CDR3 here is CAGSQGPNTGELFF. The DNA for the CDR3 is TGTGCCGGCTCACAGGGCCCTAACACCGGGGAGCTGTTTTTT.

The gene calls are TRBV7-6 and TRBJ2-1; D gene ambiguous. There are 11 residues in the CDR3. CDR1 is SGHVS and CDR2 is FNYEAQ in the germline V gene. Trimming pared 5 bases from V and 13 bases from J, leaving 12 bases between. The CDR3 nucleotides are TGTGCCAGCAGCGGCTCCGGCGATCAGTTCTTC. The encoded protein is CASSGSGDQFF.

This clone was observed a few times. V usage is TRBV13 and J usage is TRBJ1-1; D remains unclear. CDR1 is PRHDT, CDR2 FYEKMQ, per germline (reference sequence). The CDR3 is 13 amino acids. Trimming left V 5 bases short and J 0 bases short, with 7 bases between. CDR3 DNA: TGTGCCAGCAGCCCTCCGGTGAACACTGAAGCTTTCTTT. Encoded protein: CASSPPVNTEAFF. Together with reference TRBV13 and TRBJ1-1, the CDR3 gives the full variable domain: AAGVIQSPRHLIKEKRETATLKCYPIPRHDTVYWYQQGPGQDPQFLISFYEKMQSDKGSIPDRFSAQQFSDYHSELNMSSLELGDSALYFCASSPPVNTEAFFGQGTRLTVV.

This chain links TRBV15 with TRBJ2-1; D is possibly TRBD2 (6 bases). The CDR3 consists of 14 residues. Germline V gene sequence: CDR1 LNHNV, CDR2 YYDKDF (reference sequence). Deletions cut 0 bases from V and 10 bases from J, with 13 bases between. CDR3 in amino acids: CATSRDRGIGEQFF. As DNA, the CDR3 is TGTGCCACCAGCAGAGATCGGGGGATTGGGGAGCAGTTCTTC. The full variable domain, in which reference TRBV15 and TRBJ2-1 provide the parts outside the CDR3, is DAMVIQNPRYQVTQFGKPVTLSCSQTLNHNVMYWYQQKSSQAPKLLFHYYDKDFNNEADTPDNFQSRRPNTSFCFLDIRSPGLGDTAMYLCATSRDRGIGEQFFGPGTRLTVL.

V and J are TRBV5-6 and TRBJ2-7; 7 positions agree with TRBD2. Germline V CDR1 and CDR2: SGHDT, YYEEEE. V shed 6 bases, J shed 3 bases, and the junction held 9 bases outside the gene matches. This CDR3 is 14 amino acids long. For the CDR3, the DNA is TGTGCCAGCACCGGATCCGGGGGGATCTACGAGCAGTACTTC. Protein product: CASTGSGGIYEQYF.

The chain links TRBV19 to TRBJ1-2; perhaps TRBD1 as D (5 bases). The CDR3 runs 12 residues. Trimming took 6 bases from V and 2 from J, leaving 7 bases between them. The germline V gene encodes CDR1 LNHDA and CDR2 SQIVND (reference sequence). DNA for the CDR3: TGTGCCAGTAGGGGGGGGAACTATGGCTACACCTTC. Translating it yields CASRGGNYGYTF.

Turning to this clone: This same CDR3 is encoded by further DNA sequences in the sample. V is TRBV19 and J is TRBJ1-1; D not resolved. CDR3 size: 12 residues. Germline CDR1 LNHDA, CDR2 SQIVND (reference sequence). With 5 bases removed from V and 1 base from J, the gap between germline ends came to 5 bases. CDR3 nucleotides: TGTGCCAGTAGTCTGGGGAACACTGAAGCTTTCTTT. Its protein product is CASSLGNTEAFF.

This clone was seen more than once but under ten times. The rearrangement uses TRBV27 and TRBJ1-2; D is unclear. Germline V gives CDR1 MNHEY, CDR2 SMNVEV (reference sequence). The CDR3 runs to 12 residues. Trimming pared 2 bases from V and 8 bases from J, leaving 9 bases between. Here the CDR3 reads CASSLRGYGYTF. The CDR3 nucleotides are TGTGCCAGCAGTTTAAGAGGGTACGGCTACACCTTC.

Turning to this clone: The junction and the germline gene differ at one end; a read error may be behind it. This chain connects TRBV9 to TRBJ1-2, with D uncertain. CDR1 and CDR2 (germline): SGDLS, YYNGEE. CDR3 size: 13 residues. The chain's CDR3 is CASSVDEIYGYTF. The CDR3 DNA follows: TGTGCCAGCAGTGTAGACGAGATTTATGGCTACACCTTC. Drawing the rest from reference TRBV9 and TRBJ1-2, the complete variable domain is DSGVTQTPKHLITATGQRVTLRCSPRSGDLSVYWYQQSLDQGLQFLIQYYNGEERAKGNILERFSAQQFPDLHSELNLSSLELGDSALYFCASSVDEIYGYTFGSGTRLTVV.

V gene TRBV2 combines with J gene TRBJ2-7; tentative D call: TRBD2 (6 bases). This CDR3 has 13 amino acids. Germline CDR1 is SNHLY and CDR2 is FYNNEI. V lost 7 bases, J lost 1 base, and 11 bases lay in between. This CDR3 is CASTKAGSYEQYF. For the CDR3, the DNA is TGTGCCAGCACGAAAGCGGGTTCCTACGAGCAGTACTTC.

This clone was counted once. The V and J genes are TRBV5-8 and TRBJ1-1; D is possibly TRBD1 (5 bases). CDR1 SGHTS and CDR2 YDEGEE come from the germline V gene. Trimming left V 4 bases short and J 5 bases short, with 15 bases between. The CDR3 loop spans 14 amino acids. The DNA of the CDR3 is TGTGCCAGCAGCCTAAGGACAAGACGAACTGAAGCTTTCTTT. It codes for CASSLRTRRTEAFF. The entire variable domain, with the rest obtained from reference TRBV5-8 and TRBJ1-1, is as follows: EAGVTQSPTHLIKTRGQQATLRCSPISGHTSVYWYQQALGLGLQFLLWYDEGEERNRGNFPPRFSGRQFPNYSSELNVNALELEDSALYLCASSLRTRRTEAFFGQGTRLTVV.

The chain recombines TRBV6-4 with TRBJ1-5; tentative D call: TRBD1 (5 bases). This CDR3 spans 14 amino acids. Germline V CDR1 and CDR2: MRHNA, SNTAGT. V was cut by 3 bases and J by 4 bases, with 10 bases left in between. For the CDR3, the DNA is TGTGCCAGCAGTGAAGGAACAGGAAATCAGCCCCAGCATTTT. Its translation: CASSEGTGNQPQHF.

V is TRBV27 and J is TRBJ1-5; no clear D gene. The germline V gene has CDR1 MNHEY and CDR2 SMNVEV (reference sequence). V was cut by 3 bases and J by 5 bases, with 8 bases left in between. CDR3 length: 13 amino acids. The CDR3 loop reads CASSLQPYQPQHF. CDR3 nucleotide sequence: TGTGCCAGCAGTTTGCAGCCTTATCAGCCCCAGCATTTT.

This sequence joins TRBV7-6 and TRBJ1-1; possibly TRBD1 for D (5 bases). This CDR3 region has 14 residues. Trimming left V 0 bases short and J 5 bases short, with 10 bases between. CDR1 is SGHVS, CDR2 FNYEAQ, per germline. In DNA form, the CDR3 reads TGTGCCAGCAGCTTAGCGGGACGGGGAACTGAAGCTTTCTTT. This sequence encodes CASSLAGRGTEAFF.

The chain uses TRBV7-9 and TRBJ2-1; no definite D call. In germline, CDR1 is SEHNR, CDR2 FQNEAQ (reference sequence). Trimming removed 6 bases at V and 7 bases at J, with 13 bases between. This CDR3 comprises 13 residues. In DNA form, the CDR3 reads TGTGCCAGCAGATCCGCTCCTATGAATGAGCAGTTCTTC. It yields the protein CASRSAPMNEQFF.

This clone was observed a handful of times. V and J are TRBV5-6 and TRBJ2-1; 7 bases are shared with TRBD1. This CDR3 is 12 amino acids long. V was pared by 3 bases and J by 9 bases, with 3 bases of the junction left unmatched. Germline V lookup: CDR1 SGHDT, CDR2 YYEEEE. CDR3 residues: CASSSQGTEQFF. The CDR3 DNA sequence: TGTGCCAGCAGCTCACAGGGGACTGAGCAGTTCTTC. Full variable domain (remainder filled in from reference TRBV5-6 and TRBJ2-1): DAGVTQSPTHLIKTRGQQVTLRCSPKSGHDTVSWYQQALGQGPQFIFQYYEEEERQRGNFPDRFSGHQFPNYSSELNVNALLLGDSALYLCASSSQGTEQFFGPGTRLTVL.

This clone was recorded a few times. The rearrangement joins TRBV29-1 to TRBJ1-2, with TRBD1 matching over 7 bases. This CDR3 is built from 12 residues. Unmatched junction bases numbered 7, after V lost 6 bases and J lost 6 bases. The V gene's germline CDR1 is SQVTM and CDR2 ANQGSEA. In DNA, the CDR3 is TGCAGCGTCGCGAACGGACAGGATGGCTACACCTTC. Protein product: CSVANGQDGYTF.

The V and J genes are TRBV5-1 and TRBJ1-1; weak D call: TRBD1 (6 bases). The CDR3 runs 12 residues. Trimming took 10 bases from V and 1 from J, leaving 11 bases between them. The germline V gene has CDR1 SGHRS and CDR2 YFSETQ. This CDR3 is CAVKTGNTEAFF. DNA of the CDR3: TGCGCCGTTAAGACAGGGAACACTGAAGCTTTCTTT. The entire variable domain, with the rest obtained from reference TRBV5-1 and TRBJ1-1, is as follows: KAGVTQTPRYLIKTRGQQVTLSCSPISGHRSVSWYQQTPGQGLQFLFEYFSETQRNKGNFPGRFSGRQFSNSRSEMNVSTLELGDSALYLCAVKTGNTEAFFGQGTRLTVV.

The chain combines TRBV30 with TRBJ1-1; D remains unclear. Germline loops: CDR1 GTSNPN, CDR2 SVGIG (reference sequence). Deletions cut 2 bases from V and 8 bases from J, with 9 bases between. CDR3 length equals 11 residues. In DNA form, the CDR3 reads TGTGCCTGGAGTCCGGTTAACGAAGCTTTCTTT. Residues: CAWSPVNEAFF.

The chain carries TRBV27 and TRBJ1-5; 9 nucleotides agree with TRBD1. CDR1 and CDR2 (germline): MNHEY, SMNVEV (reference sequence). J was trimmed by 1 base and V by 5 bases; bases with no gene match: 3. CDR3 length: 15 residues. The CDR3, as DNA: TGTGCCAGCAGTCCGGACAGGGGCAGCAATCAGCCCCAGCATTTT. Protein sequence: CASSPDRGSNQPQHF.